This T cell receptor beta chain was captured in a study of glioma-infiltrating T cells after dendritic cell vaccination. Whole-study results and caveats: Longer survival after dendritic cell vaccination followed higher pretreatment TIL content.

Trimming took 0 bases from V and 5 from J, leaving 17 bases between them. The CDR3 spans 16 residues. Germline V lookup: CDR1 MNHEY, CDR2 SVGAGI. To note about this clone: As yet, its antigen is unknown.

Sequencing was performed with immunoSEQ multiplex PCR; in TCRdb, only in-frame clones are kept and a portion is missing. The table records roughly 90,000 clones, 86% of them present only once. None of the glioblastoma patients had an isocitrate dehydrogenase mutation. Source: blood, taken before dendritic cell vaccination. The clonotype was recovered from a human donor with glioblastoma. V is TRBV6-5 and J is TRBJ2-7, with D maybe TRBD2 (7 bases). The CDR3 sequence is CASSYSRRGARHEQYF. CDR3 coding DNA: TGTGCCAGCAGTTACTCGCGCCGGGGGGCCCGCCACGAGCAGTACTTC.